The 13 T cell receptor beta chains given below trace back to one sample, sequenced in a study of blood T cells in healthy people across ages (dated by TCRdb to about 2015). Library preparation was by 5' RACE. This sample was sequenced with an Illumina HiSeq 2500. A second roughly 7 to 11 cycle PCR used a sample-barcoded 5' primer and a J-beta primer mix. The public reads were quality trimmed at Q25 with fastp and then assembled into clones with MiXCR by TCRdb, keeping productive beta chains. Identical CDR3 proteins give one entry, which carries the most common genes and DNA. A total of 550,000 to 800,000 distinct CDR3 sequences appear in this sample, approximately 30% of them only once. Less than 20% of the sample lies in the top ten. Input material: blood. These receptors all stem from an elderly woman in good health. Donor details come from another sample of the same person, matched by shared clones.

This chain connects TRBV7-2 to TRBJ2-7; TRBD2 matches at 8 bases. Gene TRBJ2-5 matches the end of the DNA better, so the J call may be wrong. Per the germline V gene, CDR1 is SGHTA and CDR2 is FQGNSA. The CDR3 contains 15 residues. The CDR3 protein is CASSYRTGGPETQYF. DNA of the CDR3: TGTGCCAGCAGCTACAGGACGGGGGGGCCGGAGACCCAGTACTTC.

The V call is TRBV6-6, the J call TRBJ2-7; tentatively, D is TRBD1 or TRBD2 (5 bases each). The CDR3 covers 12 residues. The germline V and J ends were trimmed by 5 bases and 6 bases, with 11 bases remaining between them. CDR1 is MNHNY, CDR2 SVGAGI, per germline (reference sequence). The CDR3 sequence is CASSRDRLEQYF. The CDR3 region has the DNA TGTGCCAGCAGTCGGGACCGGCTCGAGCAGTACTTC.

The chain links TRBV3-1 to TRBJ1-2, with a weak D call TRBD1 (6 bases). The V gene lost 1 base and the J gene lost 6 bases, with 9 bases spanning the gap. The CDR3 totals 13 residues. CDR1 LGHDT and CDR2 YNNKEL come from the germline V gene (reference sequence). In DNA form, the CDR3 reads TGTGCCAGCAGCCAAGTACAGGGTAATGGCTACACCTTC. Translation: CASSQVQGNGYTF.

This clonotype was picked up many times. This chain connects TRBV7-9 to TRBJ2-1; D is possibly TRBD1 (6 bases). With 4 bases removed from V and 6 bases from J, the gap between germline ends came to 13 bases. This CDR3 is 14 amino acids long. The V gene's germline CDR1 is SEHNR and CDR2 FQNEAQ (reference sequence). The CDR3 nucleotides are TGTGCCAGCAGCTCGAGCTGGGGGCTCAATGAGCAGTTCTTC. It is translated as CASSSSWGLNEQFF. Filled out from reference TRBV7-9 and TRBJ2-1, the complete variable domain reads DTGVSQNPRHKITKRGQNVTFRCDPISEHNRLYWYRQTLGQGPEFLTYFQNEAQLEKSRLLSDRFSAERPKGSFSTLEIQRTEQGDSAMYLCASSSSWGLNEQFFGPGTRLTVL.

Ten or more counts support this clonotype. Possible read error: a much larger clone is one base away. The chain joins TRBV5-5 to TRBJ2-7, with TRBD1 matching over 7 bases. The J segment lost 7 bases and the V segment lost 3 bases, leaving 16 bases of the junction unmatched. CDR3 length equals 16 residues. CDR1 SGHKS and CDR2 YYEKEE come from the germline V gene (reference sequence). This chain's CDR3 is CASSSPFRDRYNEQYF. The CDR3 DNA reads TGTGCCAGCAGCTCCCCGTTCCGGGACAGATACAATGAGCAGTACTTC. The whole variable domain, remainder taken from reference TRBV5-5 and TRBJ2-7, is DAGVTQSPTHLIKTRGQQVTLRCSPISGHKSVSWYQQVLGQGPQFIFQYYEKEERGRGNFPDRFSARQFPNYSSELNVNALLLGDSALYLCASSSPFRDRYNEQYFGPGTRLTVT.

This clonotype was picked up many times. A much larger clone sits a single nucleotide away, making a read error possible. J is TRBJ2-6 and V is TRBV12-3 or TRBV12-4; D perhaps matches TRBD1 (5 bases). The CDR3 sequence is 15 residues long. CDR3 DNA: TGTGCCAGCAGTTTCGGGCTTTCTGGGGCCAACGTCCGGACTTTC. It translates to CASSFGLSGANVRTF.

Only a few counts were recorded for this clonotype. V and J are TRBV7-2 and TRBJ2-5; possibly TRBD1 or TRBD2 for D (5 bases each). CDR3 length: 15 residues. Trimming stripped 4 bases from V and 5 bases from J, with 17 bases between. In germline, CDR1 is SGHTA, CDR2 FQGNSA. The chain's CDR3 is CASSWTGTASETQYF. CDR3 nucleotide sequence: TGTGCCAGCAGCTGGACCGGGACCGCGTCGGAGACCCAGTACTTC.

This chain connects TRBV7-8 to TRBJ1-1; D gene uncertain. Per germline, CDR1 SGHVS and CDR2 FQNEAQ. Trimming pared 0 bases from V and 4 bases from J, leaving 6 bases between. The CDR3 totals 13 residues. CDR3 DNA: TGTGCCAGCAGCTTAGCAGGCCCCACTGAAGCTTTCTTT. Its translation is CASSLAGPTEAFF.

CDR3 nucleotides: TGCAGTGCTGGCTTACTAGCGGGAGGGCCAAGCTCCTACGAGCAGTACTTC. It specifies CSAGLLAGGPSSYEQYF. The chain employs TRBV20-1 and TRBJ2-7; 13 bases are a match to TRBD2. The J segment lost 0 bases and the V segment lost 5 bases, leaving 10 bases of the junction unmatched. This CDR3 spans 17 amino acids. The germline V gene encodes CDR1 DFQATT and CDR2 SNEGSKA (reference sequence).

V usage is TRBV20-1 and J usage is TRBJ2-5; D might be TRBD2 (6 bases). Trimming left V 6 bases short and J 3 bases short, with 11 bases between. The CDR3 loop spans 12 amino acids. Germline V gene lookup returns CDR1 DFQATT and CDR2 SNEGSKA (reference sequence). CDR3 DNA sequence: TGCAGTGCCCAGACTAGAAAAGAGACCCAGTACTTC. Amino acid sequence: CSAQTRKETQYF.

This clonotype was seen at least ten times. A junction boundary mismatches the germline segment, possibly from a read error. V gene TRBV7-2 combines with J gene TRBJ2-7; 10 bases fit TRBD2. CDR3 size: 14 residues. Germline-derived CDR1 and CDR2 are SGHTA and FQGNSA. The CDR3 coding sequence is TGTGCCAGCAGCATAGCGGGGGGCGGGTACGAGCAGTACTTC. Its translation is CASSIAGGGYEQYF.

This clonotype was seen repeatedly, ten times or more. The chain recombines TRBV25-1 with TRBJ2-3; 9 nucleotides align to TRBD2. Germline V gives CDR1 MGHDK, CDR2 SYGVNS. This CDR3 comprises 18 residues. V gave up 2 bases and J gave up 8 bases; unmatched junction bases: 17. Here the CDR3 DNA reads TGTGCCAGCAGTGAAGCCTCTAGCGGGGTTATAGGTGTAGGTACGCAGTATTTT. Translated, it gives CASSEASSGVIGVGTQYF.

As for this clonotype: The junction departs from germline at one end; a sequencing error may be responsible. This sequence joins TRBV5-1 and TRBJ2-3; D is ambiguous. From germline, CDR1 is SGHRS and CDR2 YFSETQ. This CDR3 region has 14 residues. The CDR3 DNA sequence: TGCGCCAGCAGCTTGATTCTAAGCACAGAGACGCAGTATTTT. The encoded protein is CASSLILSTETQYF.